A single sample is the source of the 31 T cell receptor beta chains below, sequenced in a study of blood T cell repertoires in COVID-19. This table comes from immunoSEQ multiplex PCR, and its TCRdb copy is limited to in-frame clones, with some not included. The sample consists of about 400,000 clones, about 87% of them appearing once. The material sequenced was PBMCs or T cells enriched from blood (not recorded which). Receptor source: a woman between 45 and 60 years old who had recovered from COVID-19.

The chain is built from TRBV19 and TRBJ1-1; D perhaps matches TRBD1 (6 bases). CDR1 LNHDA and CDR2 SQIVND come from the germline V gene (reference sequence). The CDR3 consists of 14 residues. V was cut by 3 bases and J by 3 bases, with 11 bases left in between. As DNA, the CDR3 is TGTGCCAGTAGTATTGAGGGGGGGTACACTGAAGCTTTCTTT. This codes for CASSIEGGYTEAFF.

The chain recombines TRBV28 with TRBJ2-5, with TRBD1 as a possible D gene (6 bases). Trimming removed 7 bases at V and 2 bases at J, with 20 bases between. CDR3 length: 16 amino acids. Germline V gene sequence: CDR1 MDHEN, CDR2 SYDVKM. CDR3 protein: CASNDATGVTQETQYF. CDR3 bases: TGTGCCAGCAACGATGCGACAGGAGTAACTCAAGAGACCCAGTACTTC.

The chain carries TRBV6-5 and TRBJ1-2; the D is unclear. The germline V gene encodes CDR1 MNHEY and CDR2 SVGAGI. Trimming removed 7 bases from V and 0 bases from J, with 15 bases in between. This CDR3 is built from 15 residues. CDR3 DNA: TGTGCCAGCACCGACCGGCGGCAGTCTAACTATGGCTACACCTTC. Protein product: CASTDRRQSNYGYTF.

The chain links TRBV7-2 to TRBJ2-7; TRBD2 aligns across 14 bases. The trim removed 4 bases at V and 5 bases at J, leaving 13 bases unmatched. CDR1 SGHTA and CDR2 FQGNSA come from the germline V gene. This CDR3 has 18 residues. The CDR3 loop reads CASSSGRGLAGATHEQYF. CDR3 bases: TGTGCCAGCAGCTCAGGGCGGGGACTAGCGGGGGCCACCCACGAGCAGTACTTC.

This sequence joins TRBV7-2 and TRBJ1-2; maybe TRBD1 (6 bases). Germline CDR1 reads SGHTA; CDR2 reads FQGNSA. Trimming removed 2 bases at V and 3 bases at J, with 19 bases between. The CDR3 sequence is 17 residues long. The CDR3 is CASSLSPTGFVDYGYTF. In DNA form, the CDR3 reads TGTGCCAGCAGCTTAAGCCCTACAGGGTTCGTAGACTATGGCTACACCTTC. Combining the CDR3 with reference TRBV7-2 and TRBJ1-2 gives the whole variable domain GAGVSQSPSNKVTEKGKDVELRCDPISGHTALYWYRQSLGQGLEFLIYFQGNSAPDKSGLPSDRFSAERTGGSVSTLTIQRTQQEDSAVYLCASSLSPTGFVDYGYTFGSGTRLTVV.

The chain uses TRBV6-6 and TRBJ2-7, with 9 nucleotides matching TRBD1. J was trimmed by 4 bases and V by 2 bases; bases with no gene match: 9. This CDR3 is 16 amino acids long. In germline, CDR1 is MNHNY, CDR2 SVGAGI (reference sequence). CDR3 protein: CASSYTQTGGVYEQYF. Here the CDR3 DNA reads TGTGCCAGCAGTTACACTCAGACAGGGGGTGTATACGAGCAGTACTTC.

This sequence joins TRBV3-1 (or the pseudogene TRBV3-2) and TRBJ2-5, with D possibly matching TRBD2 (6 bases). This CDR3 contains 14 residues. Germline V gene lookup returns CDR1 LGHDT and CDR2 YNNKEL (reference sequence). V lost 6 bases to trimming and J lost 4 bases, with 15 bases between them. CDR3 nucleotide sequence: TGTGCCAGCAGTCTTCGGAGGGCAACAGAGACCCAGTACTTC. It encodes CASSLRRATETQYF.

This rearrangement joins TRBV5-4 to TRBJ1-5; D call uncertain. The germline CDR1 and CDR2 sequences are SGHNT and YYREEE (reference sequence). Trimming took off 0 bases at V and 5 bases at J, with 9 bases between the two ends. The CDR3 spans 14 residues. The CDR3 reads CASSLGAGDQPQHF. CDR3 coding DNA: TGTGCCAGCAGCTTGGGGGCCGGGGATCAGCCCCAGCATTTT. Supplemented by reference TRBV5-4 and TRBJ1-5, the full variable domain reads ETGVTQSPTHLIKTRGQQVTLRCSSQSGHNTVSWYQQALGQGPQFIFQYYREEENGRGNFPPRFSGLQFPNYSSELNVNALELDDSALYLCASSLGAGDQPQHFGDGTRLSIL.

V gene TRBV5-1 combines with J gene TRBJ2-7; the match to TRBD1 covers 12 bases. The CDR3 runs 17 residues. Per germline, CDR1 SGHRS and CDR2 YFSETQ. The V gene end was trimmed by 4 bases and the J gene end by 6 bases; junction bases not matched to a gene: 14. The CDR3 reads CASSQGDRGLLVVEQYF. The CDR3 DNA is TGCGCCAGCAGCCAAGGGGACAGGGGGCTATTAGTTGTCGAGCAGTACTTC.

This chain uses TRBV6-1 with TRBJ1-4; D not resolved. The V end lost 2 bases, the J end lost 0 bases, and 7 bases lay between the germline ends. Germline values: CDR1 MNHNS, CDR2 SASEGT. The CDR3 sequence is 15 residues long. The CDR3 nucleotides are TGTGCCAGCAGTGAATGGAGGGCAACTAATGAAAAACTGTTTTTT. As protein: CASSEWRATNEKLFF.

This chain connects TRBV7-2 to TRBJ1-1; TRBD1 matches 9 bases. Germline-derived CDR1 and CDR2 are SGHTA and FQGNSA. This CDR3 region has 15 residues. The junction had 7 bases not matched to a gene; V was cut back by 4 bases and J by 4 bases. CDR3 amino acids: CASSYYRGQGTEAFF. CDR3 DNA sequence: TGTGCCAGCAGCTATTACAGGGGGCAGGGCACTGAAGCTTTCTTT. The full variable domain, completed using reference TRBV7-2 and TRBJ1-1, is GAGVSQSPSNKVTEKGKDVELRCDPISGHTALYWYRQSLGQGLEFLIYFQGNSAPDKSGLPSDRFSAERTGGSVSTLTIQRTQQEDSAVYLCASSYYRGQGTEAFFGQGTRLTVV.

The chain links TRBV5-6 to TRBJ1-1; 8 nucleotides agree with TRBD1. The CDR3 loop spans 15 amino acids. The junction had 8 bases not matched to a gene; V was cut back by 7 bases and J by 0 bases. From germline, CDR1 is SGHDT and CDR2 YYEEEE. This CDR3 reads CASFGQGGMNTEAFF. For the CDR3, the DNA is TGTGCCAGCTTCGGACAGGGCGGAATGAACACTGAAGCTTTCTTT.

The rearrangement joins TRBV28 to TRBJ1-1; D gene ambiguous. This CDR3 is built from 13 residues. V dropped 3 bases and J dropped 3 bases, with 8 bases sitting between them. Germline V CDR1 and CDR2: MDHEN, SYDVKM. CDR3 DNA: TGTGCCAGCAGTTTTCCGGGGTACACTGAAGCTTTCTTT. This sequence encodes CASSFPGYTEAFF.

The chain combines TRBV24-1 with TRBJ1-5, with TRBD1 matching 8 bases. CDR1 and CDR2 from the germline V gene are KGHDR and SFDVKD. This CDR3 has 16 residues. The V segment lost 3 bases and the J segment 3 bases; nucleotides outside the gene matches: 6. The CDR3 coding sequence is TGTGCCACCAGTGATCACGGGACAGGCTACAATCAGCCCCAGCATTTT. It yields the protein CATSDHGTGYNQPQHF.

This clone was observed a single time. The chain is built from TRBV28 and TRBJ2-3, with 10 bases fitting TRBD1. Germline loops: CDR1 MDHEN, CDR2 SYDVKM. V was pared by 6 bases and J by 3 bases, with 6 bases of the junction left unmatched. The CDR3 contains 15 residues. CDR3 in DNA: TGTGCCAGCAGCCAGGGACAGGGGTTAACAGATACGCAGTATTTT. This translates into CASSQGQGLTDTQYF.

V and J are TRBV11-2 and TRBJ1-6, with 7 bases identical to TRBD1. CDR3 length: 15 amino acids. With V trimmed by 5 bases and J by 9 bases, 10 bases remained unmatched. CDR1 is SGHAT, CDR2 FQNNGV, per germline. CDR3 coding DNA: TGTGCCAGCAGCGAGACACCAGGGGGTCGTTCACCCCTCCACTTT. Its translation is CASSETPGGRSPLHF.

This chain connects TRBV6-5 to TRBJ1-5; tentative D call: TRBD1 (5 bases). The CDR3 is made up of 15 amino acids. Germline V CDR1 and CDR2: MNHEY, SVGAGI. V dropped 8 bases and J dropped 0 bases, with 14 bases sitting between them. This chain's CDR3 is CASRLTDSSNQPQHF. The CDR3 region has the DNA TGTGCCAGCCGACTGACAGACTCTAGCAATCAGCCCCAGCATTTT.

The chain employs TRBV21-1 and TRBJ1-5; TRBD1 reflects the table's D call only, with no check against the DNA. TRBV21-1 is marked as a pseudogene. This CDR3 contains 17 residues. DNA for the CDR3: TGTGCCAGCAAGGGTGGGACAGGGGGCAATAGCAATCAGCCCCAGCATTTT. Translated, it gives CASKGGTGGNSNQPQHF.

The CDR3 nucleotides are TGTGCCAGCAGCGCCCTATTGACTCCGAACACTGAAGCTTTCTTT. It encodes CASSALLTPNTEAFF. The chain links TRBV9 to TRBJ1-1; D is undetermined. Germline CDR1 is SGDLS and CDR2 is YYNGEE. The CDR3 is 15 residues long. Between the trimmed V and J ends, which lost 3 bases and 1 base, there was a span of 13 bases.

V gene TRBV27 combines with J gene TRBJ1-2; D is undetermined. Germline CDR1 and CDR2: MNHEY and SMNVEV (reference sequence). V was pared by 2 bases and J by 7 bases, with 11 bases between. CDR3 size: 13 residues. CDR3 sequence (DNA): TGTGCCAGCAGTTTAAGAGGACGGGGTGGCTACACCTTC. Its translation is CASSLRGRGGYTF.

This clone was seen just once. The V call is TRBV28, the J call TRBJ1-1, with D maybe TRBD1 (5 bases). V gave up 3 bases and J gave up 2 bases, with 25 bases separating them. This CDR3 contains 19 residues. CDR1 and CDR2 from the germline V gene are MDHEN and SYDVKM. The chain's CDR3 is CASSLGWHRPTRGNTEAFF. In DNA form, the CDR3 reads TGTGCCAGCAGTTTGGGTTGGCACAGGCCCACCAGAGGCAACACTGAAGCTTTCTTT.

The gene calls are TRBV7-2 and TRBJ1-1, with D tentatively TRBD1 (5 bases). CDR1 SGHTA and CDR2 FQGNSA come from the germline V gene. Trimming pared 1 base from V and 4 bases from J, leaving 10 bases between. The CDR3 runs to 14 residues. The CDR3 DNA reads TGTGCCAGCAGCTTAGTTTCAGGGCCCACTGAAGCTTTCTTT. Protein product: CASSLVSGPTEAFF.

The table lists this clone with a count of one. The chain carries TRBV15 and TRBJ2-7; 7 bases match TRBD1. After removal of 3 bases from V and 9 bases from J, the junction contained 14 bases not matched to a gene. Germline V lookup: CDR1 LNHNV, CDR2 YYDKDF (reference sequence). The CDR3 consists of 15 residues. CDR3 amino acids: CATSRTGTDSSGQYF. The CDR3 DNA follows: TGTGCCACCAGCAGGACCGGGACAGACTCTTCCGGGCAGTACTTC.

The chain has TRBV7-2 and TRBJ1-2; D might be TRBD1 (5 bases). CDR1 SGHTA and CDR2 FQGNSA come from the germline V gene. CDR3 length equals 15 residues. The V and J ends lost 5 bases and 0 bases respectively, with 13 bases between them. The CDR3 protein is CASSRQTSANYGYTF. CDR3 nucleotide sequence: TGTGCCAGCAGCAGACAGACATCAGCTAACTATGGCTACACCTTC. Drawing the rest from reference TRBV7-2 and TRBJ1-2, the complete variable domain is GAGVSQSPSNKVTEKGKDVELRCDPISGHTALYWYRQSLGQGLEFLIYFQGNSAPDKSGLPSDRFSAERTGGSVSTLTIQRTQQEDSAVYLCASSRQTSANYGYTFGSGTRLTVV.

J is TRBJ1-2 and V is TRBV30; D unclear. The CDR3 sequence is 13 residues long. Germline CDR1 is GTSNPN and CDR2 is SVGIG (reference sequence). Trimming shortened V by 3 bases and J by 7 bases, and 15 bases separated the two germline ends. The CDR3 DNA sequence: TGTGCCTGGAGGACCTCCGGCGGAAGTGGCTACACCTTC. Amino acids: CAWRTSGGSGYTF.

The V call is TRBV28, the J call TRBJ1-5; D gene ambiguous. The CDR3 totals 15 residues. Between the trimmed V and J ends, which lost 4 bases and 2 bases, there was a span of 12 bases. Germline V gene data show CDR1 as MDHEN and CDR2 as SYDVKM. CDR3 region: CASSSSGVGNQPQHF. CDR3 nucleotide sequence: TGTGCCAGCAGTTCTAGCGGGGTTGGCAATCAGCCCCAGCATTTT.

This clone was picked up one time. V and J are TRBV7-2 and TRBJ1-2, with 11 nucleotides matching TRBD1. This CDR3 has 14 residues. Germline CDR1 reads SGHTA; CDR2 reads FQGNSA. V shed 5 bases, J shed 4 bases, and the junction held 3 bases outside the gene matches. CDR3 bases: TGTGCCAGCAGCCATGGACAGGGGGCCTATGGCTACACCTTC. Translating gives CASSHGQGAYGYTF.

The gene calls are TRBV28 and TRBJ2-2; 7 bases are shared with TRBD1. The CDR3 sequence is 15 residues long. J was trimmed by 9 bases and V by 5 bases; bases with no gene match: 12. Germline V lookup: CDR1 MDHEN, CDR2 SYDVKM. CDR3 region: CASSLLTGLIRELFF. DNA for the CDR3: TGTGCCAGCAGTCTCCTGACAGGGTTAATTAGGGAGCTGTTTTTT.

The gene calls are TRBV11-1 and TRBJ1-1, with no clear D. CDR3 size: 14 residues. Per germline, CDR1 SGHAT and CDR2 FQDESV (reference sequence). Trimming shortened V by 1 base and J by 7 bases, and 13 bases separated the two germline ends. The CDR3 reads CASSLDLSAGEAFF. The CDR3 nucleotides read TGTGCCAGCAGCTTAGATTTGTCGGCAGGTGAAGCTTTCTTT.

This sequence joins TRBV7-2 and TRBJ1-1, with D possibly matching TRBD1 (5 bases). V was shortened by 7 bases and J by 11 bases, with 14 bases between the two germline ends. The germline gives CDR1 SGHTA, CDR2 FQGNSA. The CDR3 spans 11 residues. In nucleotides, the CDR3 is TGTGCCAGCACCGGGGGGGGTACGGCTTTCTTT. It yields the protein CASTGGGTAFF.

This clone was seen only a few times. This rearrangement joins TRBV30 to TRBJ1-1, with unresolved D. In germline, CDR1 is GTSNPN, CDR2 SVGIG (reference sequence). CDR3 size: 13 residues. Between the trimmed V and J ends, which lost 0 bases and 0 bases, there was a span of 5 bases. This chain's CDR3 is CAWSVKLNTEAFF. The CDR3 DNA follows: TGTGCCTGGAGTGTTAAGCTGAACACTGAAGCTTTCTTT.